This TCR beta chain originates from a study of PD-L1 blockade in urothelial cancer. Whole-study context: Blood drawn 3 weeks (second dose) and 6 weeks after treatment start was analyzed. Across blood samples, T cells had a median count of around 140,000.

Method: immunoSEQ multiplex PCR; TCRdb's copy keeps in-frame clones and lacks some. The sample shows fewer than 45,000 clones, roughly 78% of them seen only once. For each patient, 1 to 8 samples were obtained, pretreatment and on-treatment. CDR3 length equals 15 residues. The germline V gene encodes CDR1 SGHAT and CDR2 FQNNGV. Trimming removed 6 bases from V and 1 base from J; junction bases left unmatched: 6. The sequencing here drew on PBMCs, taken around atezolizumab (anti-PD-L1) treatment. This chain links TRBV11-2 with TRBJ2-1; 7 bases map to TRBD2. The clonotype comes from a man in his 70s with urothelial cancer. This chain's CDR3 is CASSILAGSYNEQFF. DNA of the CDR3: TGTGCCAGCAGTATATTAGCGGGTTCCTACAATGAGCAGTTCTTC. Variable domain in full (rest from reference TRBV11-2 and TRBJ2-1): EAGVAQSPRYKIIEKRQSVAFWCNPISGHATLYWYQQILGQGPKLLIQFQNNGVVDDSQLPKDRFSAERLKGVDSTLKIQPAKLEDSAVYLCASSILAGSYNEQFFGPGTRLTVL.